Included here is one TCR beta chain sequence, with context. The target antigen is unknown. This record comes from a study of OX40 agonist ivuxolimab in advanced cancers. Study in general: One patient with hepatocellular carcinoma and two with cutaneous melanoma, three in all, had partial responses. Study-wide findings and caveats: Partial responders receiving 0.1-3.0 mg/kg showed among the lowest clonal expansion.

The CDR3 contains 15 residues. Trimming took 0 bases from V and 0 from J, leaving 10 bases between them. CDR1 is SGDLS, CDR2 YYNGEE, per germline. The data were produced by immunoSEQ multiplex PCR, yet TCRdb's version contains in-frame clones alone and is incomplete. The sample yields around 84,000 clones, approximately 95% seen once. Sample: CD4+ or CD8+ T cells sorted from blood, taken in a trial of the OX40 agonist ivuxolimab. The TCR was taken from an adult with an advanced solid tumor such as melanoma, head and neck, liver or kidney cancer. The V call is TRBV9, the J call TRBJ2-7, with a tentative D call TRBD2 (6 bases). The CDR3 loop is CASSVATSSSYEQYF. The CDR3, as DNA: TGTGCCAGCAGCGTAGCCACTAGCAGCTCCTACGAGCAGTACTTC.